This is a list of T cell receptor beta chains from one sample in a study of OX40 agonist ivuxolimab in advanced cancers. Repertoires were generated with immunoSEQ multiplex PCR, while TCRdb's copy carries only in-frame clones and drops some. The table shows roughly 74,000 clones, with 85% to 90% occurring only once. The material was CD4+ or CD8+ T cells sorted from blood, obtained in a trial of the OX40 agonist ivuxolimab. The receptors were sampled from an adult with an advanced solid tumor such as melanoma, head and neck, liver or kidney cancer. CDR3s include the opening cysteine and the closing phenylalanine or tryptophan. The D gene is left open where the match is weak. Some rows mark clone size as missing; the rest say once, few, many or name a class of expanded clone.

d_call | j_call | clone_size | v_call | cdr3_aa | cdr3_nt
. | TRBJ2-3 | . | TRBV6-1 | CASSVRGAGDTQYF | TGTGCCAGCAGTGTCCGCGGGGCAGGGGATACGCAGTATTTT
TRBD2 | TRBJ2-3 | . | TRBV6-6 | CASSSSRGRGDTQYF | TGTGCCAGCAGTTCTTCTAGAGGGAGGGGCGATACGCAGTATTTT
. | TRBJ1-3 | . | TRBV9 | CASSVGNTIYF | TGTGCCAGCAGCGTAGGTAACACCATATATTTT
. | TRBJ1-2 | . | TRBV7-8 | CASSFGRFETGYTF | TGTGCCAGCAGCTTTGGTAGATTTGAGACTGGCTACACCTTC
. | TRBJ2-7 | . | TRBV14 | CASSLGGNYEQYF | TGTGCCAGCAGCCTGGGGGGAAACTACGAGCAGTACTTC
TRBD1 | TRBJ1-3 | . | TRBV7-2 | CASSLPGTGGNTIYF | TGTGCCAGCAGCCTCCCCGGGACAGGCGGAAACACCATATATTTT
TRBD1 | TRBJ2-2 | . | TRBV6-1 | CASSRDRAGELFF | TGTGCCAGCAGCAGGGACAGGGCCGGGGAGCTGTTTTTT
TRBD1 | TRBJ1-3 | once | TRBV4-2 | CASSQRTGLNTIYF | TGTGCCAGCAGCCAGCGGACAGGGTTAAACACCATATATTTT
. | TRBJ1-2 | . | TRBV6-6 | CASYGRDGYGYTF | TGTGCCAGCTATGGGAGGGATGGGTATGGCTACACCTTC
TRBD1 | TRBJ1-3 | . | TRBV4-3 | CASSQEGTGGNTIYF | TGCGCCAGCAGCCAAGAAGGGACAGGGGGAAACACCATATATTTT
TRBD2 | TRBJ2-5 | . | TRBV7-3 | CASSGTSGSAQYF | TGTGCCAGCAGCGGGACTAGCGGGAGCGCCCAGTACTTC
. | TRBJ1-5 | . | TRBV2 | CASSESQGGNQPQHF | TGTGCCAGCAGTGAAAGTCAGGGAGGCAATCAGCCCCAGCATTTT
. | TRBJ1-4 | . | TRBV5-1 | CASSLGTVTNEKLFF | TGCGCCAGCAGCTTGGGGACGGTAACTAATGAAAAACTGTTTTTT
. | TRBJ2-6 | . | TRBV5-8 | CASSFGSGANVLTF | TGTGCCAGCAGCTTCGGGTCTGGGGCCAACGTCCTGACTTTC